This entry lists 28 T cell receptor beta chains sequenced from one sample in a study of T cell changes during pregnancy in multiple sclerosis. The table came from immunoSEQ multiplex PCR; TCRdb's copy has only in-frame clones and leaves some out. The data hold approximately 40,000 clones, with more than 85% observed a single time. Specimen: CD8+ T cells from peripheral blood mononuclear cells, collected after pregnancy. These receptor sequences come from a female donor with multiple sclerosis, enrolled in a pregnancy study.

The chain combines TRBV29-1 with TRBJ2-1; tentative D call: TRBD1 (5 bases). Germline V gene lookup returns CDR1 SQVTM and CDR2 ANQGSEA. There are 12 residues in the CDR3. The V end was cut by 7 bases, the J end by 3 bases, with 10 bases between. This CDR3 is CSAMGRYNEQFF. DNA of the CDR3: TGCAGCGCTATGGGGCGCTACAATGAGCAGTTCTTC.

V is TRBV4-1 and J is TRBJ1-2; maybe TRBD1 (5 bases). CDR1 MGHRA and CDR2 YSYEKL come from the germline V gene. The CDR3 is made up of 15 amino acids. V gave up 1 base and J gave up 4 bases, with 13 bases separating them. CDR3 coding DNA: TGCGCCAGCAGCCAAGCTTACGACAGTTCCTATGGCTACACCTTC. Translation: CASSQAYDSSYGYTF.

This chain links TRBV27 with TRBJ2-1, with TRBD1 matching over 8 bases. Germline values: CDR1 MNHEY, CDR2 SMNVEV (reference sequence). This CDR3 has 17 residues. Trimming cost V 3 bases and J 4 bases; bases outside gene matches: 11. CDR3: CASSFPRTGSRYNEQFF. The CDR3 DNA follows: TGTGCCAGCAGTTTTCCCCGGACAGGGAGTAGGTACAATGAGCAGTTCTTC.

This clone was recorded once. The gene calls are TRBV9 and TRBJ2-7, with TRBD2 matching 10 bases. CDR1 and CDR2 from the germline V gene are SGDLS and YYNGEE. The J segment lost 2 bases and the V segment lost 3 bases, leaving 2 bases of the junction unmatched. This CDR3 region has 14 residues. The CDR3 sequence is CASSGLAGPYEQYF. The CDR3 nucleotides read TGTGCCAGCAGCGGACTAGCGGGCCCCTACGAGCAGTACTTC.

The chain has TRBV5-6 and TRBJ1-1; 9 bases agree with TRBD1. This CDR3 is 14 amino acids long. Losses at the gene ends were 3 bases for V and 8 bases for J; bases not matched to a gene: 8. The germline V gene encodes CDR1 SGHDT and CDR2 YYEEEE. The CDR3 loop is CASSSGTGTWEAFF. The CDR3 DNA sequence: TGTGCCAGCAGCTCCGGGACAGGGACATGGGAAGCTTTCTTT.

The genes are TRBV14 and TRBJ1-2, with 8 bases lining up with TRBD1. Trimming removed 3 bases from V and 5 bases from J; junction bases left unmatched: 8. CDR1 is SGHDN, CDR2 FVKESK, per germline. This CDR3 is 15 amino acids long. As DNA, the CDR3 is TGTGCCAGCAGCCATGGCAGGGGGCGCTCTTATGGCTACACCTTC. The encoded protein is CASSHGRGRSYGYTF.

The genes are TRBV5-5 and TRBJ1-3; D not resolved. Trimming removed 1 base from V and 1 base from J, with 12 bases in between. This CDR3 has 16 amino acids. Germline CDR1 and CDR2: SGHKS and YYEKEE (reference sequence). The CDR3 DNA reads as TGTGCCAGCAGCTTGAACAGAGCCCGTTCTGGAAACACCATATATTTT. Translation gives CASSLNRARSGNTIYF.

The V and J genes are TRBV19 and TRBJ2-1; TRBD2 agrees at 7 bases. This CDR3 has 13 amino acids. Germline CDR1 is LNHDA and CDR2 is SQIVND (reference sequence). J was trimmed by 4 bases and V by 6 bases; bases with no gene match: 3. CDR3 region: CASRAGVYNEQFF. The CDR3 nucleotides are TGTGCCAGTAGGGCGGGAGTTTACAATGAGCAGTTCTTC.

V and J are TRBV9 and TRBJ1-4, with 10 positions matching TRBD1. This CDR3 spans 17 amino acids. Per germline, CDR1 SGDLS and CDR2 YYNGEE. J gave up 1 base and V 4 bases, and 7 bases lay outside the gene matches. As DNA, the CDR3 is TGTGCCAGCAGCCCCACGGGACAGGGGAGAACTAATGAAAAACTGTTTTTT. This codes for CASSPTGQGRTNEKLFF. The complete variable domain, with remaining parts taken from reference TRBV9 and TRBJ1-4, reads DSGVTQTPKHLITATGQRVTLRCSPRSGDLSVYWYQQSLDQGLQFLIQYYNGEERAKGNILERFSAQQFPDLHSELNLSSLELGDSALYFCASSPTGQGRTNEKLFFGSGTQLSVL.

This chain connects TRBV11-2 to TRBJ2-1; 7 bases are a match to TRBD1. The ends lost 5 bases at V and 8 bases at J; junction bases unmatched: 12. The germline V gene has CDR1 SGHAT and CDR2 FQNNGV. The CDR3 totals 15 residues. The CDR3 protein is CASSIRQGTAHEQFF. The CDR3 coding sequence is TGTGCCAGCAGCATAAGACAGGGAACGGCCCATGAGCAGTTCTTC.

The chain combines TRBV6-5 with TRBJ1-3, with D unresolved. Trimming stripped 0 bases from V and 8 bases from J, with 17 bases between. The length of the CDR3 is 16 residues. The germline CDR1 and CDR2 sequences are MNHEY and SVGAGI. The CDR3 loop is CASSYSNRGGLDTIYF. The CDR3 DNA sequence: TGTGCCAGCAGTTACTCGAACCGAGGAGGGTTGGACACCATATATTTT.

The gene calls are TRBV28 and TRBJ1-3; D gene ambiguous. The germline CDR1 and CDR2 sequences are MDHEN and SYDVKM. The CDR3 runs 10 residues. The V and J ends lost 8 bases and 7 bases respectively, with 6 bases between them. Here the CDR3 reads CASSGNTIYF. The CDR3 bases are TGTGCCAGCTCGGGGAACACCATATATTTT. Supplemented by reference TRBV28 and TRBJ1-3, the full variable domain reads DVKVTQSSRYLVKRTGEKVFLECVQDMDHENMFWYRQDPGLGLRLIYFSYDVKMKEKGDIPEGYSVSREKKERFSLILESASTNQTSMYLCASSGNTIYFGEGSWLTVV.

For the CDR3, the DNA is TGTGCCAGTAGTATAGGCTCAGGGGCAAACGAAAAACTGTTTTTT. As protein: CASSIGSGANEKLFF. The rearrangement uses TRBV19 and TRBJ1-4; D possibly corresponds to TRBD1 (6 bases). The V gene lost 1 base and the J gene lost 8 bases, with 14 bases spanning the gap. The CDR3 sequence is 15 residues long. Germline-derived CDR1 and CDR2 are LNHDA and SQIVND (reference sequence).

This clone appeared once. The chain's CDR3 is CAWGTSYTGELFF. DNA for the CDR3: TGTGCCTGGGGGACTAGCTACACCGGGGAGCTGTTTTTT. The chain links TRBV30 to TRBJ2-2; TRBD2 aligns across 9 bases. J gave up 3 bases and V 5 bases, and 1 base lay outside the gene matches. Per germline, CDR1 GTSNPN and CDR2 SVGIG (reference sequence). This CDR3 has 13 residues.

This chain joins TRBV25-1 and TRBJ1-6; possibly TRBD1 for D (5 bases). The CDR3 has 14 residues. Germline loops: CDR1 MGHDK, CDR2 SYGVNS. Trimming left V 4 bases short and J 10 bases short, with 14 bases between. The chain's CDR3 is CASSVNRQGSPLHF. CDR3 nucleotide sequence: TGTGCCAGCAGTGTAAACAGGCAAGGGTCACCCCTCCACTTT.

This chain uses TRBV6-4 with TRBJ1-2; D is possibly TRBD1 (5 bases). The germline CDR1 and CDR2 sequences are MRHNA and SNTAGT. V lost 2 bases and J 3 bases, leaving 10 bases between the germline ends. The CDR3 consists of 14 residues. This CDR3 is CASSDGGRDYGYTF. In nucleotides, the CDR3 is TGTGCCAGCAGTGACGGCGGCAGGGACTATGGCTACACCTTC.

The chain links TRBV27 to TRBJ2-7; the D gene is possibly TRBD1 (5 bases). Germline loops: CDR1 MNHEY, CDR2 SMNVEV (reference sequence). The CDR3 sequence is 13 residues long. The ends were cut back, 8 bases at V and 6 bases at J, with 17 bases in the middle. The CDR3 here is CASGKGRPSEQYF. CDR3 DNA sequence: TGTGCCAGCGGTAAGGGGCGACCTAGCGAGCAGTACTTC.

This chain links TRBV6-1 with TRBJ1-2, with 8 nucleotides matching TRBD1. Germline V gene data show CDR1 as MNHNS and CDR2 as SASEGT. J was trimmed by 3 bases and V by 8 bases; bases with no gene match: 8. The CDR3 is 14 amino acids. The CDR3 region has the DNA TGTGCCAGCGGAAGAACAGGGGGTCACTATGGCTACACCTTC. This gives the protein CASGRTGGHYGYTF.

A single count supports this clone. The CDR3 DNA sequence: TGTGCCAGCAGCGAACGACTAGCGGGGGCTTACAATGAGCAGTTCTTC. Its translation: CASSERLAGAYNEQFF. This sequence joins TRBV9 and TRBJ2-1, with TRBD2 identical over 12 bases. The trim removed 3 bases at V and 4 bases at J, leaving 5 bases unmatched. Germline V gene data show CDR1 as SGDLS and CDR2 as YYNGEE. The CDR3 extends over 16 amino acids.

The chain carries TRBV19 and TRBJ1-5, with 7 nucleotides matching TRBD1. This CDR3 is 14 amino acids long. From germline, CDR1 is LNHDA and CDR2 SQIVND (reference sequence). J lost 5 bases, V lost 4 bases, and 5 bases had no gene match. The CDR3 loop reads CASSTRDRDQPQHF. The CDR3 region has the DNA TGTGCCAGTAGTACACGGGACAGAGATCAGCCCCAGCATTTT.

This rearrangement joins TRBV10-3 to TRBJ1-2; maybe TRBD1 (5 bases). The CDR3 is 13 residues long. Germline CDR1 ENHRY, CDR2 SYGVKD. The V and J ends lost 10 bases and 2 bases respectively, with 14 bases between them. CDR3 loop: CATTQGRNYGYTF. CDR3 sequence (DNA): TGTGCCACAACTCAGGGAAGGAACTATGGCTACACCTTC.

The rearrangement links TRBV2 to TRBJ2-7; maybe TRBD2 (6 bases). V was trimmed by 6 bases and J by 6 bases, leaving 12 bases between them. CDR3 length: 12 residues. CDR1 and CDR2 (germline): SNHLY, FYNNEI. The CDR3 is CASSPQGGEQYF. The CDR3 DNA follows: TGTGCCAGCAGCCCGCAGGGAGGCGAGCAGTACTTC.

The V call is TRBV27, the J call TRBJ1-5; the match to TRBD1 covers 7 bases. The CDR3 is 14 residues long. Germline-derived CDR1 and CDR2 are MNHEY and SMNVEV (reference sequence). Losses at the gene ends were 4 bases for V and 3 bases for J; bases not matched to a gene: 3. The CDR3 region is CASSSTGTNQPQHF. The CDR3 DNA sequence: TGTGCCAGCAGTTCGACAGGGACCAATCAGCCCCAGCATTTT.

The chain employs TRBV11-1 and TRBJ1-2, with D possibly being TRBD1 (6 bases). In germline, CDR1 is SGHAT, CDR2 FQDESV (reference sequence). V lost 5 bases, J lost 4 bases, and 23 bases lay in between. CDR3 length: 17 amino acids. The CDR3 DNA is TGTGCCAGCAGCCTCCCTCCCTGGCAGGGGAGAAGCTATGGCTACACCTTC. Translated: CASSLPPWQGRSYGYTF. Based on the CDR3 plus reference TRBV11-1 and TRBJ1-2, the full variable domain is EAEVAQSPRYKITEKSQAVAFWCDPISGHATLYWYRQILGQGPELLVQFQDESVVDDSQLPKDRFSAERLKGVDSTLKIQPAELGDSAMYLCASSLPPWQGRSYGYTFGSGTRLTVV.

The chain combines TRBV27 with TRBJ2-1; 16 nucleotides line up with TRBD2. Germline V gene data show CDR1 as MNHEY and CDR2 as SMNVEV (reference sequence). V was clipped by 4 bases and J by 9 bases; unmatched bases: 3. This CDR3 is 15 amino acids long. The CDR3 nucleotides read TGTGCCAGCAGTTACGGGACTAGCGGGAGGGGTGAGCAGTTCTTC. Its protein product is CASSYGTSGRGEQFF.

The chain couples TRBV2 to TRBJ1-1, with D unresolved. The V end was cut by 6 bases, the J end by 0 bases, with 14 bases between. Germline loops: CDR1 SNHLY, CDR2 FYNNEI. This CDR3 has 15 amino acids. CDR3 sequence reads: CASRPQLTMNTEAFF. The CDR3 DNA sequence: TGTGCCAGCAGGCCACAGCTTACCATGAACACTGAAGCTTTCTTT. Full variable domain (outside the CDR3, taken from reference TRBV2 and TRBJ1-1): EPEVTQTPSHQVTQMGQEVILRCVPISNHLYFYWYRQILGQKVEFLVSFYNNEISEKSEIFDDQFSVERPDGSNFTLKIRSTKLEDSAMYFCASRPQLTMNTEAFFGQGTRLTVV.

This chain links TRBV27 with TRBJ2-1; TRBD2 agrees at 7 bases. The CDR3 contains 12 residues. With 2 bases clipped from V and 12 bases from J, the junction kept 4 bases outside the gene matches. Germline values: CDR1 MNHEY, CDR2 SMNVEV (reference sequence). CDR3 sequence: CASSLPGRGQFF. The CDR3 coding sequence is TGTGCCAGCAGTTTACCGGGGAGGGGGCAGTTCTTC.

The chain couples TRBV5-6 to TRBJ1-4; D is unclear. This CDR3 has 12 amino acids. Germline CDR1 reads SGHDT; CDR2 reads YYEEEE. V shed 4 bases and J shed 6 bases, with 7 bases lying between them. As DNA, the CDR3 is TGTGCCAGCAGCCGGTCCGATGAAAAACTGTTTTTT. It codes for CASSRSDEKLFF.